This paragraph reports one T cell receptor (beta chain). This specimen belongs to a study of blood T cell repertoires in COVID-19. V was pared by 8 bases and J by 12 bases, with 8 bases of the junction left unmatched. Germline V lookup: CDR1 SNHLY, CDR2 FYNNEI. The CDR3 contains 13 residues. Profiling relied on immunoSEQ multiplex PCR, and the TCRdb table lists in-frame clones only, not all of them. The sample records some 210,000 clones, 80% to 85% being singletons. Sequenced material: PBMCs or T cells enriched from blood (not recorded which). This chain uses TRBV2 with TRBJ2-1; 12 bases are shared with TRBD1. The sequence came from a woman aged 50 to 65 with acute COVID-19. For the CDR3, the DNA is TGTGCCAGCGGGACAGGGGGCTCCGGAACGCAGTTCTTC. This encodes CASGTGGSGTQFF. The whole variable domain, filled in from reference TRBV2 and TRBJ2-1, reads EPEVTQTPSHQVTQMGQEVILRCVPISNHLYFYWYRQILGQKVEFLVSFYNNEISEKSEIFDDQFSVERPDGSNFTLKIRSTKLEDSAMYFCASGTGGSGTQFFGPGTRLTVL.